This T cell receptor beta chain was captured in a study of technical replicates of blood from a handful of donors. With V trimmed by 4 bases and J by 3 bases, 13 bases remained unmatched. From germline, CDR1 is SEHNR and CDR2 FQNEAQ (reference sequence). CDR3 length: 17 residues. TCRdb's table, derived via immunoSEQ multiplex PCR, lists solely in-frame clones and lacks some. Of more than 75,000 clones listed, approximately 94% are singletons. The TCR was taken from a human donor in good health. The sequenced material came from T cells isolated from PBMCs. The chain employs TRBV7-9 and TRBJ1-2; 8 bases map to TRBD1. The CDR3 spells CASSSDREGGADYGYTF. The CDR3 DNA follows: TGTGCCAGCAGCTCGGACAGGGAAGGAGGGGCTGACTATGGCTACACCTTC.